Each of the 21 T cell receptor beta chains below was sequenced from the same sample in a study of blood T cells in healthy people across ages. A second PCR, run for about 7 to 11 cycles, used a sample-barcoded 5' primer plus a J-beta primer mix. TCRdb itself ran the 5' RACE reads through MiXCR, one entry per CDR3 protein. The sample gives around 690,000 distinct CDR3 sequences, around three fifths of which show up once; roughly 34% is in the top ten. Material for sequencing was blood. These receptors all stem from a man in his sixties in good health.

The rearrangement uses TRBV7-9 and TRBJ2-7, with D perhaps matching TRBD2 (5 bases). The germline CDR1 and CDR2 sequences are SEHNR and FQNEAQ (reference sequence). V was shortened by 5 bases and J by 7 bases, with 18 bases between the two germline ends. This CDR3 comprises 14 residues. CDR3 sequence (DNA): TGTGCCAGCAGCGACTACAAGGGAAACAATGAGCAGTACTTC. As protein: CASSDYKGNNEQYF.

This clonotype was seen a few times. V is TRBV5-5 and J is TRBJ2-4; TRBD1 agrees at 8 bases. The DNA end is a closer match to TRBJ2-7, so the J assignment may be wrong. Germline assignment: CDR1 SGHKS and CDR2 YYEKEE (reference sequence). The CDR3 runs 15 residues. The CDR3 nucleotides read TGTGCCAGCAGCTTGGGGAATACAGGGGGCTACGAGCAGTACTTC. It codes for CASSLGNTGGYEQYF.

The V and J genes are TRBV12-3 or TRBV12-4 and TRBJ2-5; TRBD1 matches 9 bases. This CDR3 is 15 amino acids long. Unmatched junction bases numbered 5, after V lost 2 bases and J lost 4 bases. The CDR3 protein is CASSLRQGGRETQYF. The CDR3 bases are TGTGCCAGCAGTTTACGACAGGGGGGCCGAGAGACCCAGTACTTC.

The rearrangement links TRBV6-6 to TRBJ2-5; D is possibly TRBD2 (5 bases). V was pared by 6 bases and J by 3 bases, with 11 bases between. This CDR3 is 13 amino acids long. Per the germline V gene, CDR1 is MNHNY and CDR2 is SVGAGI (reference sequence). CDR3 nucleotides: TGTGCCAGCAGAGACTACCACGAAGAGACCCAGTACTTC. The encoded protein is CASRDYHEETQYF.

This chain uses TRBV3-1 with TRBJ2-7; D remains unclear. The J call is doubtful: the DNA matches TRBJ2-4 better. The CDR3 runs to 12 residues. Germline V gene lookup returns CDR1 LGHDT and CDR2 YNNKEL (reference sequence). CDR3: CASSQERDIQYF. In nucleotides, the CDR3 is TGTGCCAGCAGCCAAGAACGAGACATTCAGTACTTC.

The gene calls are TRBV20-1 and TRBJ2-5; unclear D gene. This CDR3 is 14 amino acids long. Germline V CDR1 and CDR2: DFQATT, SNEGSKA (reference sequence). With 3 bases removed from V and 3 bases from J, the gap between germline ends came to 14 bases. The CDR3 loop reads CSASHNSGKETQYF. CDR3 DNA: TGCAGTGCTAGCCACAATTCGGGTAAAGAGACCCAGTACTTC.

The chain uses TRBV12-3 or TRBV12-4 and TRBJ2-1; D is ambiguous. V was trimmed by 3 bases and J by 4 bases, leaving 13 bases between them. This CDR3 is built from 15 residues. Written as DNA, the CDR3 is TGTGCCAGCAGTTTTCCCCCTTTACCGTACAATGAGCAGTTCTTC. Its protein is CASSFPPLPYNEQFF.

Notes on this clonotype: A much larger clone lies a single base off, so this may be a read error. The CDR3 DNA follows: TGCAGCGTTGGGGGACAGGGAGGCGAGCAGTACTTC. This sequence encodes CSVGGQGGEQYF. The V and J genes are TRBV29-1 and TRBJ2-5; 9 bases are shared with TRBD1. The better agreement between TRBJ2-7 and the DNA end casts doubt on the J call. Germline CDR1 and CDR2: SQVTM and ANQGSEA. This CDR3 has 12 residues.

This chain's CDR3 is CAISESTNIPDTQYF. CDR3 sequence (DNA): TGTGCCATCAGTGAGTCCACTAATATACCAGATACGCAGTATTTT. V and J are TRBV10-3 and TRBJ2-3, with no clear D. Deletions cut 0 bases from V and 4 bases from J, with 11 bases between. This CDR3 comprises 15 residues. The germline V gene has CDR1 ENHRY and CDR2 SYGVKD.

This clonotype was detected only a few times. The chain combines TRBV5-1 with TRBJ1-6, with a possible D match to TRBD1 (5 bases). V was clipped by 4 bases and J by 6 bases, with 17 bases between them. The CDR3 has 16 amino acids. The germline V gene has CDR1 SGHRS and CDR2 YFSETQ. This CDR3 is CASSGSEGWGNSPLHF. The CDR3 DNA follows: TGCGCCAGCAGCGGCTCGGAGGGGTGGGGTAATTCACCCCTCCACTTT.

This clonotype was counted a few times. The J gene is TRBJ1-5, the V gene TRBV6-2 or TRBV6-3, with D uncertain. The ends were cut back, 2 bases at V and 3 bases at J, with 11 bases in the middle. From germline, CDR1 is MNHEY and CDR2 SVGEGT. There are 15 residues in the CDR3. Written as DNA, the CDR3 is TGTGCCAGCAGTTACAGGGCCCTAAACAATCAGCCCCAGCATTTT. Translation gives CASSYRALNNQPQHF.

CDR3: CASSLERDNEQYF. The DNA for the CDR3 is TGCGCCAGCAGCTTGGAAAGGGACAACGAGCAGTACTTC. This chain uses TRBV5-1 with TRBJ2-7; weak D call: TRBD1 (6 bases). V was trimmed by 0 bases and J by 5 bases, leaving 9 bases between them. Germline values: CDR1 SGHRS, CDR2 YFSETQ. The CDR3 runs to 13 residues. Full variable domain (remainder filled in from reference TRBV5-1 and TRBJ2-7): KAGVTQTPRYLIKTRGQQVTLSCSPISGHRSVSWYQQTPGQGLQFLFEYFSETQRNKGNFPGRFSGRQFSNSRSEMNVSTLELGDSALYLCASSLERDNEQYFGPGTRLTVT.

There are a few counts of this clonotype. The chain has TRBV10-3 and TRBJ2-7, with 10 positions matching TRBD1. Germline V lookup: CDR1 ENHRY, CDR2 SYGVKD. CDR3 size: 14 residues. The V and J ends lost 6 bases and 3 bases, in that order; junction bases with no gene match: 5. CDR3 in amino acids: CAIRGDRGGYEQYF. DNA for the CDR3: TGTGCCATCAGAGGGGACAGGGGTGGCTACGAGCAGTACTTC.

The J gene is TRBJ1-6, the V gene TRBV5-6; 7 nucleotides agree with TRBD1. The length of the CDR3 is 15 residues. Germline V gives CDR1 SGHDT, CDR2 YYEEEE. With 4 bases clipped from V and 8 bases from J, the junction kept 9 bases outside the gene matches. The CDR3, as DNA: TGTGCCAGCAGCCCTGAGGGACAGCCGTATTCACCCCTCCACTTT. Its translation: CASSPEGQPYSPLHF.

The CDR3 DNA is TGTGCCAGCAGTTTGGGACAAAATAATTCACCCCTCCACTTT. This translates into CASSLGQNNSPLHF. The chain recombines TRBV12-3 or TRBV12-4 with TRBJ1-6, with D perhaps matching TRBD1 (6 bases). The V end lost 3 bases, the J end lost 5 bases, and 8 bases lay between the germline ends. This CDR3 spans 14 amino acids.

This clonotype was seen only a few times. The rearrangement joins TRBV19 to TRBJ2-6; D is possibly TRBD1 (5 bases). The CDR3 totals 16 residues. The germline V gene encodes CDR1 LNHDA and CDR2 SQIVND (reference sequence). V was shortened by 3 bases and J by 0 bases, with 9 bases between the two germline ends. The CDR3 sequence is CASSMNRNSGANVLTF. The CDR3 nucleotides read TGTGCCAGTAGTATGAACAGGAACTCTGGGGCCAACGTCCTGACTTTC.

The CDR3 is CASSPGAPRGYTF. The CDR3 bases are TGCGCCAGCAGCCCGGGGGCCCCGCGGGGCTACACCTTC. V is TRBV5-1 and J is TRBJ1-2, with D perhaps TRBD1 (6 bases). CDR3 length: 13 residues. V shed 4 bases and J shed 8 bases, with 15 bases lying between them. Germline V gives CDR1 SGHRS, CDR2 YFSETQ.

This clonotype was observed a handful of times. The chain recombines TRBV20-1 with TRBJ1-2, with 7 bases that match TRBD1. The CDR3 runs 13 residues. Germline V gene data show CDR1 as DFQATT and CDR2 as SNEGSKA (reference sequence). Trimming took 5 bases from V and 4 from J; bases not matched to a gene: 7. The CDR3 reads CSALTGEGYGYTF. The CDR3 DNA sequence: TGCAGTGCTTTAACAGGGGAAGGCTATGGCTACACCTTC.

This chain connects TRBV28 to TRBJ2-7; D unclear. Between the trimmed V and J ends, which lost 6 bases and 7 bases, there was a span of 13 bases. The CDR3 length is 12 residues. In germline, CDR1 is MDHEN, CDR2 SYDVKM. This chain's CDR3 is CASSQAVNEQYF. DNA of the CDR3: TGTGCCAGCAGCCAGGCCGTCAATGAGCAGTACTTC.

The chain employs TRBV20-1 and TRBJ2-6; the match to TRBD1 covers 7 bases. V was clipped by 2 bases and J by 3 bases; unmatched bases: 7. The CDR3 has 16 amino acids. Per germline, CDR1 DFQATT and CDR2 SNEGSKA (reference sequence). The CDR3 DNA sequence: TGCAGTGCTAGACATAGACAGGGCGGTGGGGCCAACGTCCTGACTTTC. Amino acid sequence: CSARHRQGGGANVLTF.

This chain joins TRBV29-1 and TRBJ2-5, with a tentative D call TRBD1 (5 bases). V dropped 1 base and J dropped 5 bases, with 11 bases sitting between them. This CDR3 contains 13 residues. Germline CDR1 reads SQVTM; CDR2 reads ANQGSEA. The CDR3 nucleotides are TGCAGCGTTGAAGTAGGGGCCCTCGAGACCCAGTACTTC. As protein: CSVEVGALETQYF. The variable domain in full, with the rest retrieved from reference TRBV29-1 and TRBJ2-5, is SAVISQKPSRDICQRGTSLTIQCQVDSQVTMMFWYRQQPGQSLTLIATANQGSEATYESGFVIDKFPISRPNLTFSTLTVSNMSPEDSSIYLCSVEVGALETQYFGPGTRLLVL.